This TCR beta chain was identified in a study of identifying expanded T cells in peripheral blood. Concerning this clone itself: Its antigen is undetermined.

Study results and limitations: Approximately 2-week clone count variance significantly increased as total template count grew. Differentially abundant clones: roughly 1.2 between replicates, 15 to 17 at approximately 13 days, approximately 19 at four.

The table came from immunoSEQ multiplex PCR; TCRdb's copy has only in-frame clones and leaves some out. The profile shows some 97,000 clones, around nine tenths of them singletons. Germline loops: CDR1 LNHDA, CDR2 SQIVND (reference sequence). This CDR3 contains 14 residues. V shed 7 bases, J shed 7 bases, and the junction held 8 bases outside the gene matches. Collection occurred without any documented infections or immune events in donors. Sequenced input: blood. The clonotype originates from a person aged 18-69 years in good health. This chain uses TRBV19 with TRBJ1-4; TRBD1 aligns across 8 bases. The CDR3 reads CASTRQGRSEKLFF. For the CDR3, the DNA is TGTGCCAGTACCAGACAGGGGAGAAGTGAAAAACTGTTTTTT.